These 18 T cell receptor beta chains originate from one sample sequenced in a study of blood T cell repertoires in COVID-19 (dated by TCRdb to 2020 to 2021). The library was prepared using the immunoSEQ multiplex PCR assay. TCRdb's version of the immuneACCESS table is confined to in-frame rearrangements and falls short of the full clone set. An unresolved V gene accounts for under half of the shortfall where checked; the remainder is of unknown origin. The sample table lists approximately 100,000 clones, approximately 84% of them with a count of one. The ten most abundant clones make up roughly 17% of the sample. The specimen was peripheral blood. Receptor source: an older woman with acute or convalescent COVID-19.

The genes are TRBV7-2 and TRBJ2-7; 9 bases agree with TRBD1. J gave up 5 bases and V 2 bases, and 7 bases lay outside the gene matches. CDR1 SGHTA and CDR2 FQGNSA come from the germline V gene. CDR3 size: 15 residues. The DNA of the CDR3 is TGTGCCAGCAGCTTATCGGGACAGGGAATCCACGAGCAGTACTTC. This sequence encodes CASSLSGQGIHEQYF.

The V gene is TRBV18, the J gene TRBJ1-1, with 9 positions matching TRBD1. Germline CDR1 and CDR2: KGHSH and LQKENI. The CDR3 covers 16 residues. V was clipped by 2 bases and J by 1 base; unmatched bases: 5. This chain's CDR3 is CASSPGTGMSNTEAFF. The CDR3 DNA reads as TGTGCCAGCTCACCAGGGACAGGGATGTCGAACACTGAAGCTTTCTTT. Complete variable domain (other parts from reference TRBV18 and TRBJ1-1): NAGVMQNPRHLVRRRGQEARLRCSPMKGHSHVYWYRQLPEEGLKFMVYLQKENIIDESGMPKERFSAEFPKEGPSILRIQQVVRGDSAAYFCASSPGTGMSNTEAFFGQGTRLTVV.

This chain joins TRBV5-4 and TRBJ1-2, with TRBD1 matching 10 bases. The CDR3 spans 14 residues. Germline assignment: CDR1 SGHNT and CDR2 YYREEE (reference sequence). V was pared by 0 bases and J by 5 bases, with 1 base of the junction left unmatched. CDR3 protein: CASSLGTGGYGYTF. CDR3 coding DNA: TGTGCCAGCAGCTTGGGGACAGGGGGGTATGGCTACACCTTC.

The rearrangement joins TRBV3-1 (or the pseudogene TRBV3-2) to TRBJ2-1, with TRBD1 as a possible D gene (6 bases). The V gene lost 4 bases and the J gene lost 7 bases, with 14 bases spanning the gap. The CDR3 covers 14 residues. Germline-derived CDR1 and CDR2 are LGHDT and YNNKEL (reference sequence). CDR3 nucleotide sequence: TGTGCCAGCAGCCTACAGGGAGTGATAAATGAGCAGTTCTTC. Translated: CASSLQGVINEQFF.

J is TRBJ1-1 and V is TRBV6-1; tentatively, D is TRBD1 (6 bases). Trimming left V 1 base short and J 0 bases short, with 6 bases between. The CDR3 extends over 14 amino acids. Looked up from germline, CDR1 is MNHNS and CDR2 is SASEGT. CDR3: CASSEGGLNTEAFF. The CDR3 DNA is TGTGCCAGCAGTGAAGGGGGGCTGAACACTGAAGCTTTCTTT.

The chain uses TRBV28 and TRBJ1-3; D is perhaps TRBD1 (5 bases). The CDR3 is 16 residues long. From germline, CDR1 is MDHEN and CDR2 SYDVKM. Trimming removed 6 bases from V and 2 bases from J, with 17 bases in between. The CDR3 region is CASSPGKWGAGNTIYF. The CDR3 DNA sequence: TGTGCCAGCAGCCCAGGGAAGTGGGGCGCTGGAAACACCATATATTTT.

The chain recombines TRBV9 with TRBJ2-3; no reliable D call. V shed 4 bases and J shed 0 bases, with 9 bases lying between them. This CDR3 spans 14 amino acids. The germline V gene encodes CDR1 SGDLS and CDR2 YYNGEE. Written as DNA, the CDR3 is TGTGCCAGCAGCACGTGGGCTAGCACAGATACGCAGTATTTT. Translating it yields CASSTWASTDTQYF.

The chain is built from TRBV5-1 and TRBJ1-4; tentative D call: TRBD1 (6 bases). Trimming pared 4 bases from V and 3 bases from J, leaving 16 bases between. Looked up from germline, CDR1 is SGHRS and CDR2 is YFSETQ. CDR3 length: 16 amino acids. CDR3 DNA sequence: TGCGCCAGCAGCATGACAGGCGGGGGGTCTAATGAAAAACTGTTTTTT. The encoded protein is CASSMTGGGSNEKLFF.

V is TRBV6-6 and J is TRBJ1-4; possibly TRBD1 for D (5 bases). The CDR3 runs to 16 residues. V dropped 0 bases and J dropped 7 bases, with 15 bases sitting between them. In germline, CDR1 is MNHNY, CDR2 SVGAGI (reference sequence). The chain's CDR3 is CASSYSKGREGEKLFF. CDR3 nucleotides: TGTGCCAGCAGTTACTCAAAGGGGAGGGAAGGTGAAAAACTGTTTTTT.

The V and J genes are TRBV11-2 and TRBJ1-1, with TRBD1 identical over 12 bases. The germline V gene has CDR1 SGHAT and CDR2 FQNNGV. This CDR3 comprises 15 residues. With V trimmed by 5 bases and J by 2 bases, 3 bases remained unmatched. Here the CDR3 DNA reads TGTGCCAGCAGCCGGGACAGGGGGCGAAACACTGAAGCTTTCTTT. This encodes CASSRDRGRNTEAFF.

Only a few counts were recorded for this clone. V gene TRBV5-5 combines with J gene TRBJ2-1; the match to TRBD1 covers 9 bases. Germline trimming cut 3 bases from V and 5 bases from J; bases unmatched to any gene: 6. The CDR3 runs to 15 residues. Germline CDR1 SGHKS, CDR2 YYEKEE (reference sequence). The CDR3 spells CASSYRGQGNNEQFF. The CDR3 DNA sequence: TGTGCCAGCAGCTACCGAGGACAGGGGAACAATGAGCAGTTCTTC. Supplemented by reference TRBV5-5 and TRBJ2-1, the full variable domain reads DAGVTQSPTHLIKTRGQQVTLRCSPISGHKSVSWYQQVLGQGPQFIFQYYEKEERGRGNFPDRFSARQFPNYSSELNVNALLLGDSALYLCASSYRGQGNNEQFFGPGTRLTVL.

This clone was detected only once. The chain recombines TRBV7-9 with TRBJ2-1; 10 bases align to TRBD1. CDR1 and CDR2 from the germline V gene are SEHNR and FQNEAQ (reference sequence). This CDR3 is 15 amino acids long. The V segment lost 5 bases and the J segment 1 base; nucleotides outside the gene matches: 2. The CDR3 protein is CASSKGQGSYNEQFF. The DNA for the CDR3 is TGTGCCAGCAGCAAGGGACAGGGGTCCTACAATGAGCAGTTCTTC.

The chain combines TRBV2 with TRBJ2-5, with 11 bases fitting TRBD2. CDR1 SNHLY and CDR2 FYNNEI come from the germline V gene. J gave up 4 bases and V 2 bases, and 3 bases lay outside the gene matches. CDR3 size: 15 residues. The CDR3 loop is CASSELAGGAETQYF. CDR3 bases: TGTGCCAGCAGTGAACTAGCGGGGGGTGCAGAGACCCAGTACTTC.

This chain connects TRBV4-1 to TRBJ1-5; no definite D call. The CDR3 spans 17 residues. Germline CDR1 MGHRA, CDR2 YSYEKL. Trimming left V 4 bases short and J 4 bases short, with 20 bases between. In nucleotides, the CDR3 is TGCGCCAGCAGCCCACACTCAGGCCTACTAGCAAATCAGCCCCAGCATTTT. This translates into CASSPHSGLLANQPQHF.

The V and J genes are TRBV30 and TRBJ1-2; D is ambiguous. Trimming removed 1 base from V and 3 bases from J, with 9 bases in between. CDR3 length equals 13 residues. Per germline, CDR1 GTSNPN and CDR2 SVGIG (reference sequence). CDR3 bases: TGTGCCTGGAGTGGTGGTAGATACTATGGCTACACCTTC. It yields the protein CAWSGGRYYGYTF.

Only one count was recorded for this clone. The CDR3 DNA reads TGTGCCAGCAGTGAAATCGTTATAAACTATGGCTACACCTTC. Protein sequence: CASSEIVINYGYTF. The rearrangement links TRBV2 to TRBJ1-2, with D hard to call. Trimming removed 2 bases at V and 2 bases at J, with 9 bases between. Germline V gene lookup returns CDR1 SNHLY and CDR2 FYNNEI. The CDR3 runs to 14 residues.

The chain joins TRBV10-3 to TRBJ2-7; TRBD2 matches 8 bases. J gave up 4 bases and V 8 bases, and 13 bases lay outside the gene matches. The germline gives CDR1 ENHRY, CDR2 SYGVKD. The CDR3 is 15 residues long. The CDR3 region has the DNA TGTGCCATCGGCGCATCCGGGAGGGAAGGGTACGAGCAGTACTTC. Residues: CAIGASGREGYEQYF.

The chain couples TRBV10-3 to TRBJ2-1; 9 bases agree with TRBD1. The germline CDR1 and CDR2 sequences are ENHRY and SYGVKD. V shed 5 bases, J shed 5 bases, and the junction held 10 bases outside the gene matches. The CDR3 consists of 16 residues. CDR3: CAISRPGQGRNNEQFF. The CDR3 DNA is TGTGCCATCAGTAGGCCGGGACAGGGACGAAACAATGAGCAGTTCTTC.